This T cell receptor beta chain was sequenced in a study of OX40 agonist ivuxolimab in advanced cancers. About the research overall: Earlier anti-PD-1, anti-PD-L1 or anti-CTLA-4 therapy was permitted; around 40% had received some.

Findings and limits, study-wide: Mean expanded clone counts were higher in CD8+ than CD4+ T cells. Clonal expansion in partial responders at 0.1-3.0 mg/kg ranked among the lowest.

Points on this clone: Antigen unknown.

Measured with immunoSEQ multiplex PCR; TCRdb has only the in-frame clones, and not every one. The repertoire consists of 45,000 to 60,000 clones, with 90% to 95% occurring once and the leading ten covering 3.5% to 4%. V lost 0 bases and J 6 bases, leaving 15 bases between the germline ends. Per the germline V gene, CDR1 is SGHTA and CDR2 is FQGNSA. The CDR3 spans 16 residues. V gene TRBV7-2 combines with J gene TRBJ2-1; tentatively, D is TRBD1 (6 bases). The specimen comprised CD4+ or CD8+ T cells sorted from blood, sampled in a trial of the OX40 agonist ivuxolimab. The TCR originated in an adult with an advanced solid tumor such as melanoma, head and neck, liver or kidney cancer. The CDR3 region is CASSLAAQGWLNEQFF. CDR3 nucleotide sequence: TGTGCCAGCAGCTTAGCGGCACAGGGTTGGCTCAATGAGCAGTTCTTC.